The 28 T cell receptor beta chains presented below share a single source sample, sequenced in a study of cytomegalovirus exposure and HLA in healthy donors. The PCR used 60 Vbeta and 13 Jbeta primers. Measured with immunoSEQ multiplex PCR; TCRdb has only the in-frame clones, and not every one. This table has some 99,000 clones, about 80% appearing once. The sample comprised PBMCs. The receptor set was obtained from a woman aged 45-65 years in good health and CMV-seropositive.

The V and J genes are TRBV6-5 and TRBJ1-6; D unresolved. CDR3 length: 12 amino acids. Germline V gene data show CDR1 as MNHEY and CDR2 as SVGAGI. V dropped 5 bases and J dropped 10 bases, with 9 bases sitting between them. The CDR3 nucleotides are TGTGCCAGCAGTACCCTAGGCTCACCCCTCCACTTT. It translates to CASSTLGSPLHF.

The chain joins TRBV2 to TRBJ1-5, with TRBD1 identical over 10 bases. With 5 bases clipped from V and 5 bases from J, the junction kept 3 bases outside the gene matches. This CDR3 comprises 14 residues. In germline, CDR1 is SNHLY, CDR2 FYNNEI. CDR3 nucleotides: TGTGCCAGCAGTACGGACAGGGGGGATCAGCCCCAGCATTTT. This sequence encodes CASSTDRGDQPQHF.

The V call is TRBV5-1, the J call TRBJ2-5, with 7 bases identical to TRBD1. With V trimmed by 0 bases and J by 5 bases, 10 bases remained unmatched. The CDR3 extends over 16 amino acids. The germline V gene has CDR1 SGHRS and CDR2 YFSETQ. The CDR3 DNA is TGCGCCAGCAGCTTGGAGGGGGACAGCGGATGGGAGACCCAGTACTTC. It specifies CASSLEGDSGWETQYF.

DNA for the CDR3: TGTGCCAGCAGCGTCTTGGACAGGGGGCTAAACACTGAAGCTTTCTTT. Translating it yields CASSVLDRGLNTEAFF. The rearrangement joins TRBV9 to TRBJ1-1; 11 positions match TRBD1. V was clipped by 2 bases and J by 2 bases; unmatched bases: 5. This CDR3 contains 16 residues. The germline gives CDR1 SGDLS, CDR2 YYNGEE.

The chain employs TRBV2 and TRBJ2-5; TRBD2 aligns across 7 bases. V was pared by 8 bases and J by 5 bases, with 5 bases of the junction left unmatched. The CDR3 is 12 amino acids. CDR1 is SNHLY, CDR2 FYNNEI, per germline. The CDR3 bases are TGTGCCAGCTCTCCCGGGGGGGAGACCCAGTACTTC. Encoded protein: CASSPGGETQYF.

The CDR3 nucleotides read TGTGCCAGTAGTAACACAGGGGATAACAATGAGCAGTTCTTC. The encoded protein is CASSNTGDNNEQFF. The V and J genes are TRBV19 and TRBJ2-1; TRBD1 matches 7 bases. The trim removed 4 bases at V and 5 bases at J, leaving 5 bases unmatched. The CDR3 totals 14 residues. The germline gives CDR1 LNHDA, CDR2 SQIVND (reference sequence).

The chain carries TRBV5-8 and TRBJ2-7; possibly TRBD2 for D (6 bases). Germline loops: CDR1 SGHTS, CDR2 YDEGEE. The CDR3 is 17 amino acids. Trimming cost V 6 bases and J 5 bases, with 27 bases left between them. CDR3 bases: TGTGCCAGCACCCGCGGGAAAGGGGCGCCAAAAAATGACGAGCAGTACTTC. This encodes CASTRGKGAPKNDEQYF. The complete variable domain, with remaining parts taken from reference TRBV5-8 and TRBJ2-7, reads EAGVTQSPTHLIKTRGQQATLRCSPISGHTSVYWYQQALGLGLQFLLWYDEGEERNRGNFPPRFSGRQFPNYSSELNVNALELEDSALYLCASTRGKGAPKNDEQYFGPGTRLTVT.

This chain connects TRBV13 to TRBJ1-1; a weak D match, TRBD1 (5 bases). CDR3 size: 15 residues. CDR1 is PRHDT and CDR2 is FYEKMQ in the germline V gene (reference sequence). Deletions cut 2 bases from V and 4 bases from J, with 14 bases between. Written as DNA, the CDR3 is TGTGCCAGCAGCTTATCGGTGGGCGGGGGCACTGAAGCTTTCTTT. Residues: CASSLSVGGGTEAFF.

The table lists this clone with a count of one. The rearrangement uses TRBV25-1 and TRBJ1-6; unclear D gene. Germline V gene data show CDR1 as MGHDK and CDR2 as SYGVNS. The V and J ends lost 1 base and 7 bases respectively, with 5 bases between them. The CDR3 has 13 residues. The CDR3: CASSESPNSPLHF. The DNA for the CDR3 is TGTGCCAGCAGTGAATCCCCGAATTCACCCCTCCACTTT.

The chain links TRBV7-6 to TRBJ2-1, with D hard to call. This CDR3 region has 17 residues. Germline CDR1 and CDR2: SGHVS and FNYEAQ. Deletions cut 1 base from V and 1 base from J, with 14 bases between. The CDR3 reads CASSLGRYPNSYNEQFF. CDR3 nucleotide sequence: TGTGCCAGCAGCTTAGGTCGGTACCCGAATTCCTACAATGAGCAGTTCTTC.

The chain employs TRBV7-2 and TRBJ2-3, with 16 positions matching TRBD2. The CDR3 extends over 18 amino acids. Trimming removed 4 bases from V and 6 bases from J; junction bases left unmatched: 10. CDR1 is SGHTA and CDR2 is FQGNSA in the germline V gene. The CDR3 sequence: CASSWGTSGRVGTDTQYF. The DNA of the CDR3 is TGTGCCAGCAGCTGGGGGACTAGCGGGAGGGTAGGGACTGATACGCAGTATTTT.

The V and J genes are TRBV29-1 and TRBJ2-1; D is uncertain. V lost 6 bases and J 3 bases, leaving 6 bases between the germline ends. CDR3 length: 11 amino acids. Per germline, CDR1 SQVTM and CDR2 ANQGSEA. The CDR3 DNA sequence: TGCAGCGTGAACAGCTACAATGAGCAGTTCTTC. This sequence encodes CSVNSYNEQFF.

Points on this clone: One junction end does not reproduce the germline sequence, and a read error may be involved. The V and J genes are TRBV7-9 and TRBJ2-7; tentative D call: TRBD2 (5 bases). The germline CDR1 and CDR2 sequences are SEHNR and FQNEAQ (reference sequence). This CDR3 contains 18 residues. The CDR3 DNA follows: TGTTCCAGCAGCCTGCCTGGCCGGGGTCCCCGCATCTCCTACGAGCAGTACTTC. Protein product: CSSSLPGRGPRISYEQYF.

The chain links TRBV5-4 to TRBJ2-3, with D possibly TRBD2 on 7 matching bases. The CDR3 contains 15 residues. CDR1 and CDR2 (germline): SGHNT, YYREEE (reference sequence). V was clipped by 2 bases and J by 4 bases, with 14 bases between them. The CDR3 is CASSFQRGGPDTQYF. CDR3 bases: TGTGCCAGCAGCTTTCAAAGGGGGGGACCAGATACGCAGTATTTT.

V usage is TRBV5-1 and J usage is TRBJ2-3, with D possibly being TRBD1 (6 bases). Trimming cost V 0 bases and J 2 bases, with 10 bases left between them. CDR1 and CDR2 (germline): SGHRS, YFSETQ. CDR3 size: 15 residues. In DNA, the CDR3 is TGCGCCAGCAGCTTGGGGCAGGGGACCACAGATACGCAGTATTTT. Protein product: CASSLGQGTTDTQYF.

This clone has more than one count but fewer than ten. The J gene is TRBJ1-3, the V gene TRBV9, with D uncertain. The CDR3 covers 13 residues. Germline V gene data show CDR1 as SGDLS and CDR2 as YYNGEE. The V end was cut by 4 bases, the J end by 1 base, with 6 bases between. The CDR3, as DNA: TGTGCCAGCAGCCCCGTATCTGGAAACACCATATATTTT. Protein: CASSPVSGNTIYF.

CDR3 sequence: CASSLAPGGRWEPQHF. The CDR3 nucleotides are TGTGCCAGCAGCTTAGCTCCAGGGGGGCGGTGGGAGCCCCAGCATTTT. The rearrangement links TRBV7-2 to TRBJ1-5, with 7 bases identical to TRBD1. This CDR3 has 16 amino acids. CDR1 and CDR2 from the germline V gene are SGHTA and FQGNSA. The V and J ends lost 0 bases and 8 bases, in that order; junction bases with no gene match: 10.

This clone was detected only a few times. This chain links TRBV15 with TRBJ2-5; 9 bases line up with TRBD1. Unmatched junction bases numbered 8, after V lost 1 base and J lost 5 bases. Germline CDR1 is LNHNV and CDR2 is YYDKDF (reference sequence). The CDR3 is 16 amino acids. CDR3 nucleotide sequence: TGTGCCACCAGCAGAGGGGGACAGGGAGATTGGGAGACCCAGTACTTC. Translation gives CATSRGGQGDWETQYF.

This rearrangement joins TRBV7-3 to TRBJ2-3; 7 nucleotides match TRBD1. The germline V gene encodes CDR1 SGHTA and CDR2 FQGTGA. V gave up 6 bases and J gave up 1 base; unmatched junction bases: 4. CDR3 size: 14 residues. CDR3 region: CASSPGQRTDTQYF. The CDR3 DNA is TGTGCCAGCAGTCCGGGACAGCGCACAGATACGCAGTATTTT.

Details on this clone: At one end, the junction sequence differs from germline, possibly due to a read error. The chain has TRBV18 and TRBJ2-4; D possibly corresponds to TRBD2 (5 bases). The CDR3 is 14 amino acids. Germline-derived CDR1 and CDR2 are KGHSH and LQKENI. CDR3 protein: CASSPGVVTEPANF. CDR3 in DNA: TGTGCCAGCTCACCCGGGGTAGTGACCGAACCCGCGAACTTC.

The V and J genes are TRBV27 and TRBJ2-5; the D is unclear. The germline CDR1 and CDR2 sequences are MNHEY and SMNVEV (reference sequence). The germline V and J ends were trimmed by 5 bases and 2 bases, with 9 bases remaining between them. The CDR3 contains 13 residues. Here the CDR3 DNA reads TGTGCCAGCAGTATCAGATGGCAAGAGACCCAGTACTTC. Protein product: CASSIRWQETQYF.

V and J are TRBV5-1 and TRBJ2-1; tentative D call: TRBD1 (6 bases). Germline V gene sequence: CDR1 SGHRS, CDR2 YFSETQ. Between the trimmed V and J ends, which lost 1 base and 8 bases, there was a span of 13 bases. The CDR3 contains 14 residues. The chain's CDR3 is CASSLYRAVDEQFF. The CDR3 bases are TGCGCCAGCAGCTTGTACAGGGCAGTGGATGAGCAGTTCTTC.

The CDR3 DNA reads as TGTGCCAGCAGCTTAACGCGGGGGGCGGGGGCCACAGATACGCAGTATTTT. The encoded protein is CASSLTRGAGATDTQYF. This chain uses TRBV7-3 with TRBJ2-3; TRBD2 aligns across 8 bases. J was trimmed by 2 bases and V by 0 bases; bases with no gene match: 7. Germline V CDR1 and CDR2: SGHTA, FQGTGA. The CDR3 covers 17 residues.

This chain joins TRBV18 and TRBJ2-7; 11 bases fit TRBD1. With V trimmed by 1 base and J by 3 bases, 5 bases remained unmatched. CDR3 length: 16 residues. Germline CDR1 and CDR2: KGHSH and LQKENI. The DNA of the CDR3 is TGTGCCAGCTCACCACAGGGGACAGGGGGGTACTACGAGCAGTACTTC. Protein sequence: CASSPQGTGGYYEQYF.

The chain couples TRBV19 to TRBJ2-4, with D unclear. Germline CDR1 and CDR2: LNHDA and SQIVND (reference sequence). The V gene lost 4 bases and the J gene lost 4 bases, with 8 bases spanning the gap. The CDR3 spans 13 residues. The CDR3 spells CASSKNGKNIQYF. The CDR3 nucleotides are TGTGCCAGTAGTAAGAACGGGAAAAACATTCAGTACTTC.

The chain combines TRBV19 with TRBJ2-3; a weak D match, TRBD1 (6 bases). Germline CDR1 LNHDA, CDR2 SQIVND (reference sequence). This CDR3 contains 14 residues. Trimming removed 5 bases from V and 2 bases from J, with 11 bases in between. CDR3 in amino acids: CASSRRTDTDTQYF. For the CDR3, the DNA is TGTGCCAGTAGTCGCCGGACAGACACAGATACGCAGTATTTT.

The genes are TRBV6-5 and TRBJ1-3, with D uncertain. The V and J ends lost 5 bases and 4 bases respectively, with 12 bases between them. CDR3 length equals 14 residues. Germline CDR1 MNHEY, CDR2 SVGAGI. CDR3 nucleotide sequence: TGTGCCAGCAGTAGTCAGGTCGACGGAAACACCATATATTTT. Translating gives CASSSQVDGNTIYF.

The V and J genes are TRBV6-6 and TRBJ1-1; D gene unclear. In germline, CDR1 is MNHNY, CDR2 SVGAGI (reference sequence). The CDR3 is made up of 13 amino acids. V was cut by 5 bases and J by 4 bases, with 11 bases left in between. The CDR3: CASSNKRFTEAFF. The CDR3 coding sequence is TGTGCCAGCAGTAATAAGAGGTTCACTGAAGCTTTCTTT.